This T cell receptor beta chain stems from a study of T cells after yellow fever vaccination. Study observations and caveats: A weaker secondary response peaked on day 5, the primary on day 15. Most primary-vaccination clones reappeared after the booster (approximately 96% CD4, 88% CD8).

CDR3 size: 14 residues. Trimming removed 4 bases from V and 4 bases from J, with 13 bases in between. Germline CDR1 reads LGHNA; CDR2 reads YSLEER. UMIs were added to TCR cDNA along with a universal primer site when it was made by 5'RACE template switching. MiXCR, run by TCRdb on the 5' RACE reads, gives a single entry per CDR3 protein. This repertoire shows roughly 330,000 distinct CDR3 sequences, 6.8% found once; its top ten account for roughly a sixth. This clonotype turned up a few times. Its antigen is currently unknown. The sequences come from PBMCs, collected roughly 46 days after the first yellow fever vaccination. This chain connects TRBV4-3 to TRBJ1-2, with D perhaps TRBD1 (5 bases). The source is a man aged 18 to 30 who received the YFV17D yellow fever vaccine. The CDR3 region is CASSPGHSIYGYTF. CDR3 nucleotide sequence: TGCGCCAGCAGCCCCGGACACTCGATCTATGGCTACACCTTC.